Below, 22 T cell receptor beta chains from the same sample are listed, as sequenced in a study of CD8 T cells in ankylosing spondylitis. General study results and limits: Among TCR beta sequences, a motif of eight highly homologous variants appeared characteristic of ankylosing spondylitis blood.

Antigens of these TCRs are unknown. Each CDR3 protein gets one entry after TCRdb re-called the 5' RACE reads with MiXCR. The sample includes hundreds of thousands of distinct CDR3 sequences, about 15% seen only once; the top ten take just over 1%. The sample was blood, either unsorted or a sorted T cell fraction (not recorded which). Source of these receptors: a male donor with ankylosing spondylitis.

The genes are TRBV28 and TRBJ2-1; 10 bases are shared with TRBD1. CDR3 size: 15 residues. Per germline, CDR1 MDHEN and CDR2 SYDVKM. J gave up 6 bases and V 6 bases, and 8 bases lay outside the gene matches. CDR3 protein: CASSFSRDRGNEQFF. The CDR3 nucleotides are TGTGCCAGCAGCTTCAGCCGGGACAGGGGCAATGAGCAGTTCTTC.

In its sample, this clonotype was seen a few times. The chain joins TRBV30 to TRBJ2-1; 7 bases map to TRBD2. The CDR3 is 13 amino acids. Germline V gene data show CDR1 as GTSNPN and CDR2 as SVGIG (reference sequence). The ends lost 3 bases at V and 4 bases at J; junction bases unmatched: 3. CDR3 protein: CAWRSGIYNEQFF. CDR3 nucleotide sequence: TGTGCCTGGAGGAGCGGGATATACAATGAGCAGTTCTTC.

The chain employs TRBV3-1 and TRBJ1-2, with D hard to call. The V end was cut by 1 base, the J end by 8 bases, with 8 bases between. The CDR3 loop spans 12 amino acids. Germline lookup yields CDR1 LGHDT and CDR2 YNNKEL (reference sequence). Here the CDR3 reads CASSQVDGGYTF. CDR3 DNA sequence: TGTGCCAGCAGCCAAGTTGACGGGGGCTACACCTTC.

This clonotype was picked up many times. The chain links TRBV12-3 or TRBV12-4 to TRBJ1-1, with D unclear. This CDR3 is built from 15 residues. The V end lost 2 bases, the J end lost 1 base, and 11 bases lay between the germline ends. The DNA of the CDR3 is TGTGCCAGCAGTTTATTAATGGCAGGGAACACTGAAGCTTTCTTT. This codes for CASSLLMAGNTEAFF.

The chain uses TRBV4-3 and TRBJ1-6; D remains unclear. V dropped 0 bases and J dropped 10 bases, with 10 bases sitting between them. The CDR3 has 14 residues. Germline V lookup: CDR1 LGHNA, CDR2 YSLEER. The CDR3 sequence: CASSQDMAGSPLHF. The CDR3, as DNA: TGCGCCAGCAGCCAAGACATGGCTGGATCACCCCTCCACTTT.

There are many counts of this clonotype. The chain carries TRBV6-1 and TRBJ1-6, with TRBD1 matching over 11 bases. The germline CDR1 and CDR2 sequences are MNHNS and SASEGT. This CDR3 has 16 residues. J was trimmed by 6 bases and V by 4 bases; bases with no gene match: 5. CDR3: CASSAEDRGRNSPLHF. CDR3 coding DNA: TGTGCCAGCAGTGCGGAGGACAGGGGGCGTAATTCACCCCTCCACTTT.

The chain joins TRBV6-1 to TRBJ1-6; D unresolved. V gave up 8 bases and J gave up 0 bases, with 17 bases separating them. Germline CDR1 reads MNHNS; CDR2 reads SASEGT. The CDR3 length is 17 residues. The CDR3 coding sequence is TGTGCCAGCGGAAAAGGAAGATTGAGCTCCTATAATTCACCCCTCCACTTT. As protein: CASGKGRLSSYNSPLHF.

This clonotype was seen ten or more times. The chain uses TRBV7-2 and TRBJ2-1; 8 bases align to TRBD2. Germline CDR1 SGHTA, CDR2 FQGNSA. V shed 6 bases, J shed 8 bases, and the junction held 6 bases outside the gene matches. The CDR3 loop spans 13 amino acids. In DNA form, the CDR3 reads TGTGCCAGCAGTCTAGCGGGTCAGTATGAGCAGTTCTTC. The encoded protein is CASSLAGQYEQFF.

CDR3: CASRGLASTGELFF. Written as DNA, the CDR3 is TGTGCCAGCAGGGGACTAGCGTCTACCGGGGAGCTGTTTTTT. This rearrangement joins TRBV2 to TRBJ2-2; TRBD2 aligns across 10 bases. Germline CDR1 and CDR2: SNHLY and FYNNEI. The CDR3 length is 14 residues. The J segment lost 5 bases and the V segment lost 6 bases, leaving 3 bases of the junction unmatched.

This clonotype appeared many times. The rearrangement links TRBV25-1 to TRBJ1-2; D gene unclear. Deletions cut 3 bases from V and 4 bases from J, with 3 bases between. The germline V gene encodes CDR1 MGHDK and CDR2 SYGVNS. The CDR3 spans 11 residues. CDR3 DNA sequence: TGTGCCAGCAGTGATGGCTATGGCTACACCTTC. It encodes CASSDGYGYTF.

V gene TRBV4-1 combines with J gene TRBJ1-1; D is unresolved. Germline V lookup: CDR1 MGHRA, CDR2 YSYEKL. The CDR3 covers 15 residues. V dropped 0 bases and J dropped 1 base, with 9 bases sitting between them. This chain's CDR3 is CASSQDRTGNTEAFF. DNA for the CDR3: TGCGCCAGCAGCCAAGATAGGACTGGGAACACTGAAGCTTTCTTT.

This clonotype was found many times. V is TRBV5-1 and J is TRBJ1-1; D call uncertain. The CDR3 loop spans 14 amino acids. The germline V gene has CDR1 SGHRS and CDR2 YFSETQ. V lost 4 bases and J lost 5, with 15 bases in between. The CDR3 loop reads CASSVTAGGTEAFF. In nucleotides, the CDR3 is TGCGCCAGCAGCGTTACAGCAGGCGGGACTGAAGCTTTCTTT.

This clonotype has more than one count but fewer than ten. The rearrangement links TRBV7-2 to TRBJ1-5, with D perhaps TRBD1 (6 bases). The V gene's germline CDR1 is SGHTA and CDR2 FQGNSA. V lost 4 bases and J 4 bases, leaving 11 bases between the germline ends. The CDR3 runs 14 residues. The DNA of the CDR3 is TGTGCCAGCAGCTCCGACAGGAGAAATCAGCCCCAGCATTTT. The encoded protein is CASSSDRRNQPQHF.

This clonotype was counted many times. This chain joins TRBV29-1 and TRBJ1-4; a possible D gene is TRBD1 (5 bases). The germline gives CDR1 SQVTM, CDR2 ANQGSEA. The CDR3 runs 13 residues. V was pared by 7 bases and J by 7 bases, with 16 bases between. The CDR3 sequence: CSALRQSPEKLFF. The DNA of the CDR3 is TGCAGCGCACTAAGACAGAGCCCTGAAAAACTGTTTTTT. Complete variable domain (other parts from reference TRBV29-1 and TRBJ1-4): SAVISQKPSRDICQRGTSLTIQCQVDSQVTMMFWYRQQPGQSLTLIATANQGSEATYESGFVIDKFPISRPNLTFSTLTVSNMSPEDSSIYLCSALRQSPEKLFFGSGTQLSVL.

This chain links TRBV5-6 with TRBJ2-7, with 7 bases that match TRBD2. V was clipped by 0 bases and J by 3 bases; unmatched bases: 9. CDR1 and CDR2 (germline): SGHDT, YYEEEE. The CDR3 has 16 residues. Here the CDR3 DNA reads TGTGCCAGCAGCTTGGTGTTCCTAGCGGTATTCTACGAGCAGTACTTC. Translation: CASSLVFLAVFYEQYF. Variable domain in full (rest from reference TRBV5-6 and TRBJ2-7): DAGVTQSPTHLIKTRGQQVTLRCSPKSGHDTVSWYQQALGQGPQFIFQYYEEEERQRGNFPDRFSGHQFPNYSSELNVNALLLGDSALYLCASSLVFLAVFYEQYFGPGTRLTVT.

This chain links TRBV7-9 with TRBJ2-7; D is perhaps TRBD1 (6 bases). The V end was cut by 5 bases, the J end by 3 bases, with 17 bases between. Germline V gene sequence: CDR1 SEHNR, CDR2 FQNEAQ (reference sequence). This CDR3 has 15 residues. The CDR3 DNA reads TGTGCCAGCAGCATAGAGACAGGAACACTCTACGAGCAGTACTTC. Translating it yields CASSIETGTLYEQYF.

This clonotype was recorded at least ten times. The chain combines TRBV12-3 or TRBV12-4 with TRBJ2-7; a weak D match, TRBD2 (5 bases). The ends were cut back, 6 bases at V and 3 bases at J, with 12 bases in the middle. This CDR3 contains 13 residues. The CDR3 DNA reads TGTGCCAGCAGACCACACGGGGTCTACGAGCAGTACTTC. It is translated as CASRPHGVYEQYF.

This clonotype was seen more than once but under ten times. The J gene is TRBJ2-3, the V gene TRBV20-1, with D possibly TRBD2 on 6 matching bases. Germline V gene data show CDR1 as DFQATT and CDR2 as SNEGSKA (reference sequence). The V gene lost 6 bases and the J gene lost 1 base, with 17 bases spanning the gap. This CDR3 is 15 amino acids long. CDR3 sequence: CSASLRPSGTDTQYF. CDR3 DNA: TGCAGTGCCTCCCTCCGGCCTAGCGGCACAGATACGCAGTATTTT.

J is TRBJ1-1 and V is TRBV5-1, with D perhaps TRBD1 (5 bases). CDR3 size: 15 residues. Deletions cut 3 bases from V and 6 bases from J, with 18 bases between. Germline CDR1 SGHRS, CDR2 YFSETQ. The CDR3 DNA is TGCGCCAGCAGCTCCCCGTCGGGGCAGTTGGCTGAAGCTTTCTTT. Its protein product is CASSSPSGQLAEAFF.

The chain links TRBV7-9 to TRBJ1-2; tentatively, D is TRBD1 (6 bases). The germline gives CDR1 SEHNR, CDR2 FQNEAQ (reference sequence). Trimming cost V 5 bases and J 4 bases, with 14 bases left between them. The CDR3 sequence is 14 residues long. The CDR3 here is CASSPGQSFYGYTF. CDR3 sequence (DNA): TGTGCCAGCAGCCCAGGACAGAGTTTCTATGGCTACACCTTC.

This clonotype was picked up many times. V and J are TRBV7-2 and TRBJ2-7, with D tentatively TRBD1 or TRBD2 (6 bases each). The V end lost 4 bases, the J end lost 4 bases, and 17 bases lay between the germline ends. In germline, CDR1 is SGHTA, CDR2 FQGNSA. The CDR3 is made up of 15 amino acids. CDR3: CASSSKGGGQYEQYF. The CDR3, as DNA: TGTGCCAGCAGCTCAAAAGGAGGGGGGCAATACGAGCAGTACTTC. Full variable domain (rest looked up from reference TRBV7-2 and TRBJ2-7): GAGVSQSPSNKVTEKGKDVELRCDPISGHTALYWYRQSLGQGLEFLIYFQGNSAPDKSGLPSDRFSAERTGGSVSTLTIQRTQQEDSAVYLCASSSKGGGQYEQYFGPGTRLTVT.

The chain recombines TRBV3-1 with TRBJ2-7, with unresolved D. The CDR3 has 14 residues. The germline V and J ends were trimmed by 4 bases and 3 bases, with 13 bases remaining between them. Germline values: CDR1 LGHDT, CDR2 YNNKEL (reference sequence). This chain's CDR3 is CASSPEFLVYEQYF. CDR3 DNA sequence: TGTGCCAGCAGCCCGGAGTTCTTGGTCTACGAGCAGTACTTC.